The 31 T cell receptor beta chains presented below share a single source sample, sequenced in a study of cytomegalovirus exposure and HLA in healthy donors (dated by TCRdb to 2016 to 2017). Preparation of the library involved the immunoSEQ multiplex PCR assay. For the multiplex PCR, a mixture combining 60 forward primers for TCR Vbeta segments and 13 reverse primers for TCR Jbeta segments was used. In its TCRdb copy, this immuneACCESS table keeps in-frame sequences only and misses some clones. Where compared with another copy, unresolved V genes explain less than half of these, and the others have no known cause. For this sample there are nearly 200,000 clones; 82% appear just once. The ten largest clones take up 0.098% of the sample. Source material: PBMCs. These receptors all stem from a boy younger than 10 in good health and CMV-seronegative.

The chain combines TRBV5-1 with TRBJ2-7, with 9 bases lining up with TRBD1. With 4 bases clipped from V and 2 bases from J, the junction kept 4 bases outside the gene matches. CDR1 and CDR2 from the germline V gene are SGHRS and YFSETQ. The CDR3 covers 14 residues. CDR3 protein: CASSIRDRAYEQYF. The CDR3 bases are TGCGCCAGCAGCATCCGGGACAGGGCCTACGAGCAGTACTTC.

For this clone: A read error may produce the germline difference seen at one junction end. The CDR3 sequence: CTSSLGQGMTEAFF. The CDR3 nucleotides read TGTACCAGCAGCTTGGGACAGGGGATGACTGAAGCTTTCTTT. The chain carries TRBV5-4 and TRBJ1-1, with 10 bases matching TRBD1. CDR1 and CDR2 (germline): SGHNT, YYREEE (reference sequence). There are 14 residues in the CDR3.

V is TRBV25-1 and J is TRBJ2-1, with a tentative D call TRBD1 (7 bases). This CDR3 is 14 amino acids long. V lost 3 bases, J lost 8 bases, and 14 bases lay in between. Germline loops: CDR1 MGHDK, CDR2 SYGVNS. CDR3 bases: TGTGCCAGCAGTGAGCGGCAGGGGGGCGATGAGCAGTTCTTC. It translates to CASSERQGGDEQFF. Full variable domain (missing parts from reference TRBV25-1 and TRBJ2-1): EADIYQTPRYLVIGTGKKITLECSQTMGHDKMYWYQQDPGMELHLIHYSYGVNSTEKGDLSSESTVSRIRTEHFPLTLESARPSHTSQYLCASSERQGGDEQFFGPGTRLTVL.

The rearrangement uses TRBV2 and TRBJ2-1, with 8 bases identical to TRBD2. CDR1 is SNHLY and CDR2 is FYNNEI in the germline V gene. The CDR3 is made up of 18 amino acids. The V gene end was trimmed by 0 bases and the J gene end by 4 bases; junction bases not matched to a gene: 11. CDR3 residues: CASSEAGSGSGGYNEQFF. The CDR3 bases are TGTGCCAGCAGTGAAGCAGGATCGGGGAGCGGGGGTTACAATGAGCAGTTCTTC.

This clone was picked up one time. The chain recombines TRBV4-1 with TRBJ1-3; D is uncertain. The germline V and J ends were trimmed by 1 base and 0 bases, with 10 bases remaining between them. CDR3 length: 16 amino acids. The germline CDR1 and CDR2 sequences are MGHRA and YSYEKL. The CDR3 DNA reads as TGCGCCAGCAGCCAAGTCCCCCTCCTCTCTGGAAACACCATATATTTT. This gives the protein CASSQVPLLSGNTIYF.

The chain joins TRBV7-6 to TRBJ1-2, with D unresolved. This CDR3 has 13 amino acids. Trimming left V 3 bases short and J 2 bases short, with 7 bases between. Looked up from germline, CDR1 is SGHVS and CDR2 is FNYEAQ. CDR3 protein: CASSFGSNYGYTF. The CDR3 DNA reads TGTGCCAGCAGCTTCGGGTCCAACTATGGCTACACCTTC.

The chain recombines TRBV7-2 with TRBJ2-2, with 8 bases matching TRBD2. The CDR3 totals 13 residues. The trim removed 3 bases at V and 6 bases at J, leaving 0 bases unmatched. CDR1 SGHTA and CDR2 FQGNSA come from the germline V gene. CDR3 protein: CASSLGLAGELFF. For the CDR3, the DNA is TGTGCCAGCAGCTTGGGACTAGCCGGGGAGCTGTTTTTT.

The chain carries TRBV5-5 and TRBJ1-2; D is uncertain. The V end was cut by 3 bases, the J end by 3 bases, with 3 bases between. The CDR3 length is 11 residues. CDR1 and CDR2 from the germline V gene are SGHKS and YYEKEE (reference sequence). The CDR3 region is CASSSYYGYTF. DNA for the CDR3: TGTGCCAGCAGCTCGTACTATGGCTACACCTTC.

This clone was recorded a few times. The chain joins TRBV20-1 to TRBJ2-5; D perhaps matches TRBD1 (5 bases). The germline V gene has CDR1 DFQATT and CDR2 SNEGSKA (reference sequence). V was shortened by 6 bases and J by 5 bases, with 10 bases between the two germline ends. CDR3 length: 11 amino acids. The CDR3 DNA follows: TGCAGTGCCCAGGGCTGGGAGACCCAGTACTTC. Its protein product is CSAQGWETQYF.

The CDR3 nucleotides are TGTGCCAGCAGCCAAGTAGACAGATACACTGAAGCTTTCTTT. Translation gives CASSQVDRYTEAFF. The rearrangement joins TRBV4-2 to TRBJ1-1, with a weak D call TRBD1 (5 bases). The germline V gene has CDR1 LGHNA and CDR2 YNFKEQ. V shed 1 base and J shed 3 bases, with 9 bases lying between them. The CDR3 runs 14 residues.

The chain has TRBV6-1 and TRBJ1-2, with 11 positions matching TRBD1. Germline-derived CDR1 and CDR2 are MNHNS and SASEGT. The V segment lost 4 bases and the J segment 4 bases; nucleotides outside the gene matches: 8. The CDR3 loop spans 16 amino acids. Here the CDR3 reads CASSVRRGTGGYGYTF. The DNA for the CDR3 is TGTGCCAGCAGTGTTCGTAGAGGGACAGGGGGCTATGGCTACACCTTC.

The rearrangement links TRBV7-2 to TRBJ1-4; TRBD1 matches at 9 bases. This CDR3 spans 15 amino acids. Germline assignment: CDR1 SGHTA and CDR2 FQGNSA. V dropped 5 bases and J dropped 8; count of bases not matched to a gene: 9. The CDR3 sequence is CASSINRGPGEKLFF. DNA of the CDR3: TGTGCCAGCAGCATAAACAGGGGGCCGGGGGAAAAACTGTTTTTT.

The chain is built from TRBV6-6 and TRBJ2-3; weak D call: TRBD2 (5 bases). The CDR3 has 12 amino acids. V lost 10 bases and J 5 bases, leaving 13 bases between the germline ends. Germline assignment: CDR1 MNHNY and CDR2 SVGAGI (reference sequence). CDR3 in amino acids: CATGMNGDTQYF. The CDR3 DNA sequence: TGTGCCACCGGGATGAACGGAGATACGCAGTATTTT.

The rearrangement uses TRBV27 and TRBJ1-2, with a possible D match to TRBD1 (6 bases). Trimming removed 3 bases at V and 4 bases at J, with 12 bases between. Germline values: CDR1 MNHEY, CDR2 SMNVEV (reference sequence). The length of the CDR3 is 14 residues. The CDR3 spells CASSLRSDSYGYTF. As DNA, the CDR3 is TGTGCCAGCAGTTTGCGATCGGACAGCTATGGCTACACCTTC.

This chain connects TRBV30 to TRBJ2-7; tentative D call: TRBD1 (6 bases). CDR1 GTSNPN and CDR2 SVGIG come from the germline V gene (reference sequence). The V and J ends lost 5 bases and 2 bases respectively, with 10 bases between them. This CDR3 has 12 residues. The CDR3 region has the DNA TGTGCCTGGGGCAGGGGTCCCTACGAGCAGTACTTC. Translating gives CAWGRGPYEQYF.

As for this clone: The sample contains more than one DNA sequence encoding this CDR3. The rearrangement links TRBV6-5 to TRBJ1-6; D unclear. Trimming stripped 2 bases from V and 0 bases from J, with 5 bases between. From germline, CDR1 is MNHEY and CDR2 SVGAGI. The CDR3 has 15 residues. The CDR3 nucleotides are TGTGCCAGCAGTTACGGTAGCTCCTATAATTCACCCCTCCACTTT. Protein: CASSYGSSYNSPLHF.

The chain uses TRBV6-6 and TRBJ1-2; 8 positions match TRBD1. This CDR3 spans 14 amino acids. The junction had 4 bases not matched to a gene; V was cut back by 4 bases and J by 3 bases. The germline CDR1 and CDR2 sequences are MNHNY and SVGAGI (reference sequence). This CDR3 is CASSSPDRDYGYTF. The CDR3 DNA follows: TGTGCCAGCAGTTCTCCGGACAGGGACTATGGCTACACCTTC.

The chain combines TRBV10-3 with TRBJ2-5, with D possibly TRBD2 on 7 matching bases. The length of the CDR3 is 15 residues. The V gene's germline CDR1 is ENHRY and CDR2 SYGVKD. V gave up 8 bases and J gave up 4 bases, with 20 bases separating them. The CDR3 region is CAISPEGGARETQYF. The CDR3 nucleotides read TGTGCCATCTCTCCAGAGGGGGGGGCGCGAGAGACCCAGTACTTC.

V is TRBV21-1 and J is TRBJ1-5; TRBD1 reflects the table's D call only, with no check against the DNA. TRBV21-1 has pseudogene status. This CDR3 spans 13 amino acids. CDR3: CASNTAGAQPQHF. In DNA, the CDR3 is TGTGCCAGCAACACGGCAGGGGCTCAGCCCCAGCATTTT.

J is TRBJ1-2 and V is TRBV7-2; maybe TRBD1 (5 bases). CDR3 length equals 15 residues. Trimming cost V 3 bases and J 4 bases, with 15 bases left between them. Germline values: CDR1 SGHTA, CDR2 FQGNSA. The CDR3 sequence: CASSFAQDPPYGYTF. The CDR3 nucleotides read TGTGCCAGCAGCTTCGCACAGGACCCCCCCTATGGCTACACCTTC. Combining the CDR3 with reference TRBV7-2 and TRBJ1-2 gives the whole variable domain GAGVSQSPSNKVTEKGKDVELRCDPISGHTALYWYRQSLGQGLEFLIYFQGNSAPDKSGLPSDRFSAERTGGSVSTLTIQRTQQEDSAVYLCASSFAQDPPYGYTFGSGTRLTVV.

This sequence joins TRBV9 and TRBJ1-2, with a weak D call TRBD1 (6 bases). The CDR3 runs 15 residues. Germline CDR1 SGDLS, CDR2 YYNGEE. V was pared by 4 bases and J by 7 bases, with 20 bases between. The DNA of the CDR3 is TGTGCCAGCAGCACCCGAGGGGGTTCATCGCTTGGCTACACCTTC. Translation gives CASSTRGGSSLGYTF.

A remark on this clone: The junction and the germline gene differ at one end; a read error may be behind it. The gene calls are TRBV4-1 and TRBJ2-3; 8 nucleotides agree with TRBD2. Germline CDR1 MGHRA, CDR2 YSYEKL. The CDR3 is 13 residues long. The CDR3 reads CASSQETSDFPLF. The CDR3 bases are TGCGCCAGCAGCCAAGAGACTAGCGATTTCCCCTTGTTC.

The chain joins TRBV2 to TRBJ2-1, with D uncertain. Germline lookup yields CDR1 SNHLY and CDR2 FYNNEI. This CDR3 has 13 amino acids. Between the trimmed V and J ends, which lost 4 bases and 5 bases, there was a span of 9 bases. This CDR3 reads CASSVLGNNEQFF. The CDR3 nucleotides are TGTGCCAGCAGTGTTCTAGGAAACAATGAGCAGTTCTTC.

V is TRBV7-9 and J is TRBJ1-2, with D uncertain. The CDR3 is made up of 14 amino acids. Germline values: CDR1 SEHNR, CDR2 FQNEAQ (reference sequence). Trimming left V 0 bases short and J 4 bases short, with 9 bases between. Here the CDR3 DNA reads TGTGCCAGCAGCTTAGCTAGCCCTAGCTATGGCTACACCTTC. It translates to CASSLASPSYGYTF.

CDR3 protein: CASSQARQGAYEQYF. The DNA for the CDR3 is TGCGCCAGCAGCCAAGCGAGACAGGGTGCTTACGAGCAGTACTTC. The chain joins TRBV4-3 to TRBJ2-7; 7 bases align to TRBD1. This CDR3 contains 15 residues. The junction had 7 bases not matched to a gene; V was cut back by 1 base and J by 4 bases. Germline CDR1 LGHNA, CDR2 YSLEER.

This chain uses TRBV9 with TRBJ2-5, with unresolved D. Trimming left V 3 bases short and J 7 bases short, with 13 bases between. The CDR3 runs 13 residues. The V gene's germline CDR1 is SGDLS and CDR2 YYNGEE. The CDR3 DNA reads TGTGCCAGCAGCGGCCCGAATGCCGGGACCCAGTACTTC. Protein sequence: CASSGPNAGTQYF.

The V gene is TRBV18, the J gene TRBJ1-6; D remains unclear. Trimming shortened V by 3 bases and J by 0 bases, and 6 bases separated the two germline ends. The CDR3 spans 15 residues. From germline, CDR1 is KGHSH and CDR2 LQKENI. The CDR3 is CASSPPSSYNSPLHF. The CDR3 nucleotides are TGTGCCAGCTCACCCCCGAGCTCCTATAATTCACCCCTCCACTTT. Variable domain in full (rest from reference TRBV18 and TRBJ1-6): NAGVMQNPRHLVRRRGQEARLRCSPMKGHSHVYWYRQLPEEGLKFMVYLQKENIIDESGMPKERFSAEFPKEGPSILRIQQVVRGDSAAYFCASSPPSSYNSPLHFGNGTRLTVT.

The chain joins TRBV18 to TRBJ1-1, with D perhaps matching TRBD1 (6 bases). The germline V gene encodes CDR1 KGHSH and CDR2 LQKENI. V lost 3 bases and J lost 3, with 17 bases in between. This CDR3 has 16 amino acids. This CDR3 reads CASSPTGQGWDTEAFF. The CDR3 region has the DNA TGTGCCAGCTCACCTACTGGCCAGGGGTGGGACACTGAAGCTTTCTTT.

The CDR3 DNA follows: TGTGCCAGCAGTTACTCGAGAGGGGAGGGCTACGAGCAGTACTTC. Translated, it gives CASSYSRGEGYEQYF. The chain uses TRBV6-6 and TRBJ2-7, with 7 bases identical to TRBD2. The junction had 5 bases not matched to a gene; V was cut back by 0 bases and J by 3 bases. Germline V gives CDR1 MNHNY, CDR2 SVGAGI (reference sequence). The CDR3 has 15 amino acids.

The V gene is TRBV30, the J gene TRBJ1-1; D is undetermined. Trimming pared 2 bases from V and 3 bases from J, leaving 10 bases between. The CDR3 totals 13 residues. The germline V gene encodes CDR1 GTSNPN and CDR2 SVGIG (reference sequence). The CDR3 nucleotides read TGTGCCTGGAGTAAGGACTCTGACACTGAAGCTTTCTTT. Its translation: CAWSKDSDTEAFF.

This chain joins TRBV18 and TRBJ2-7; 8 bases line up with TRBD1. The trim removed 2 bases at V and 2 bases at J, leaving 14 bases unmatched. Germline V gives CDR1 KGHSH, CDR2 LQKENI. This CDR3 is built from 18 residues. The CDR3 DNA sequence: TGTGCCAGCTCACCAACGGTCGTAGCCGGGACAGGTACCTACGAGCAGTACTTC. It encodes CASSPTVVAGTGTYEQYF.